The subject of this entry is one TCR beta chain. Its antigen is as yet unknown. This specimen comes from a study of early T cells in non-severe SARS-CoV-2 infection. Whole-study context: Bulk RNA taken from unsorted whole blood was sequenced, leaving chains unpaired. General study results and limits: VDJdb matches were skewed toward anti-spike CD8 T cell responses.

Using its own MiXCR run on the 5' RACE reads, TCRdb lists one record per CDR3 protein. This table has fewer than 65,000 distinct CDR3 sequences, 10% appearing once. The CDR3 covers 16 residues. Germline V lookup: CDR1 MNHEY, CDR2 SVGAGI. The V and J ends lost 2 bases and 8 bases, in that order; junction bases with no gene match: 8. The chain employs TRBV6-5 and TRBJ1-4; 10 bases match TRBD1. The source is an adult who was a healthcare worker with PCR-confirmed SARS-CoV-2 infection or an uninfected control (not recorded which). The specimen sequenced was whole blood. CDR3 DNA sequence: TGTGCCAGCAGTTACATGGTGGGACAGGGGAACGAAAAACTGTTTTTT. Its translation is CASSYMVGQGNEKLFF.